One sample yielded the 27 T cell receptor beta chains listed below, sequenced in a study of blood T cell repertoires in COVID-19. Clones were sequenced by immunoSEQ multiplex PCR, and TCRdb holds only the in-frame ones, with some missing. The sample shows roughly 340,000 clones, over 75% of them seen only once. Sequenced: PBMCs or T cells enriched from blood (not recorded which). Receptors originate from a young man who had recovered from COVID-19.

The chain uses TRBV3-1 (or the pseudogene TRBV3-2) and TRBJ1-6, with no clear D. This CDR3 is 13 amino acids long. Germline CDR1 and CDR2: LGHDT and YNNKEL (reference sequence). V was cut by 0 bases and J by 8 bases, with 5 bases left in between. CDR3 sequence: CASSQDGHSPLHF. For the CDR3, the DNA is TGTGCCAGCAGCCAAGATGGGCATTCACCCCTCCACTTT.

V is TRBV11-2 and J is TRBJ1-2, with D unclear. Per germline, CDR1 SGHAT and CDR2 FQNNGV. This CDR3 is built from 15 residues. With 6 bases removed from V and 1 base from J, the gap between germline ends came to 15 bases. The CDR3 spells CASSRGSSFNYGYTF. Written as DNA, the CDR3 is TGTGCCAGCAGTCGGGGTTCTTCCTTTAACTATGGCTACACCTTC.

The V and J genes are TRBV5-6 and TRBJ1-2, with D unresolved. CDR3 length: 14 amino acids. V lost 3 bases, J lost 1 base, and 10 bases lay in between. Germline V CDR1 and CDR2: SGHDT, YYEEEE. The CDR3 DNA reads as TGTGCCAGCAGCTCGCTAGGTATTAACTATGGCTACACCTTC. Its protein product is CASSSLGINYGYTF. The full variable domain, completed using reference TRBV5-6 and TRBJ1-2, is DAGVTQSPTHLIKTRGQQVTLRCSPKSGHDTVSWYQQALGQGPQFIFQYYEEEERQRGNFPDRFSGHQFPNYSSELNVNALLLGDSALYLCASSSLGINYGYTFGSGTRLTVV.

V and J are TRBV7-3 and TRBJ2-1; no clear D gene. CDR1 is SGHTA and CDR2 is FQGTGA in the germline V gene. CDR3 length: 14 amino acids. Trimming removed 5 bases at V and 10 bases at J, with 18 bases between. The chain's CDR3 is CASSLGAQASEQFF. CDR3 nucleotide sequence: TGTGCCAGCAGCCTCGGAGCCCAAGCCAGCGAGCAGTTCTTC.

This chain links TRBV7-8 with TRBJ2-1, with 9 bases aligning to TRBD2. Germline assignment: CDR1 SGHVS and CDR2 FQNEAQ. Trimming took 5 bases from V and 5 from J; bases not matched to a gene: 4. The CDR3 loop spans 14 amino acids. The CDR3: CASSAGLADNEQFF. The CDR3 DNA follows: TGTGCCAGCAGCGCGGGACTAGCCGACAATGAGCAGTTCTTC. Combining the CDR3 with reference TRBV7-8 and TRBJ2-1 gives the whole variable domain GAGVSQSPRYKVAKRGQDVALRCDPISGHVSLFWYQQALGQGPEFLTYFQNEAQLDKSGLPSDRFFAERPEGSVSTLKIQRTQQEDSAVYLCASSAGLADNEQFFGPGTRLTVL.

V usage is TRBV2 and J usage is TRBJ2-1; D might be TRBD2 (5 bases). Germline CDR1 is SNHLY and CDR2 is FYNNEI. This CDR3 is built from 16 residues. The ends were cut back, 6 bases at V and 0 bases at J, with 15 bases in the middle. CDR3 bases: TGTGCCAGCAGCCGAGCGGACCTGAGCTCCTACAATGAGCAGTTCTTC. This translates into CASSRADLSSYNEQFF.

CDR3 amino acids: CASRGTDRIEYYGYTF. The DNA for the CDR3 is TGTGCCAGCAGAGGAACAGACAGGATTGAGTACTATGGCTACACCTTC. This chain uses TRBV2 with TRBJ1-2; tentatively, D is TRBD1 (6 bases). This CDR3 region has 16 residues. Germline CDR1 SNHLY, CDR2 FYNNEI. V shed 6 bases and J shed 3 bases, with 20 bases lying between them. The variable domain in full, completed from reference TRBV2 and TRBJ1-2, reads EPEVTQTPSHQVTQMGQEVILRCVPISNHLYFYWYRQILGQKVEFLVSFYNNEISEKSEIFDDQFSVERPDGSNFTLKIRSTKLEDSAMYFCASRGTDRIEYYGYTFGSGTRLTVV.

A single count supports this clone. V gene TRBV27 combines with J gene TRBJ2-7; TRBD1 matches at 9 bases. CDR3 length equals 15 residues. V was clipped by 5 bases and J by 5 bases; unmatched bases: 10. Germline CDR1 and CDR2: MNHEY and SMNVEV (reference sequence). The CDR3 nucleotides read TGTGCCAGCAGTCCCCTCGGACAGGGGTCCCACGAGCAGTACTTC. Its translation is CASSPLGQGSHEQYF.

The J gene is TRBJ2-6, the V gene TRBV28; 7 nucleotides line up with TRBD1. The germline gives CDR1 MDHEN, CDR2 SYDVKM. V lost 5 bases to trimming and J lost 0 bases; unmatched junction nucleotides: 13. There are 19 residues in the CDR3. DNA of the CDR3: TGTGCCAGCAGTCAGACCTCGGACAGGACAAGCTCTGGGGCCAACGTCCTGACTTTC. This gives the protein CASSQTSDRTSSGANVLTF. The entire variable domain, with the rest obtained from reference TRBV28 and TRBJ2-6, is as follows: DVKVTQSSRYLVKRTGEKVFLECVQDMDHENMFWYRQDPGLGLRLIYFSYDVKMKEKGDIPEGYSVSREKKERFSLILESASTNQTSMYLCASSQTSDRTSSGANVLTFGAGSRLTVL.

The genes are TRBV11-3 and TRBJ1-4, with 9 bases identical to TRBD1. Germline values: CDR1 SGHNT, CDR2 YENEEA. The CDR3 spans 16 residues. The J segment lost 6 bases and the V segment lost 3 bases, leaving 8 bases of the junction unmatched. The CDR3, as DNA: TGTGCCAGCAGCTTGGGGGCGGGACAGGGCCATGAAAAACTGTTTTTT. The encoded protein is CASSLGAGQGHEKLFF.

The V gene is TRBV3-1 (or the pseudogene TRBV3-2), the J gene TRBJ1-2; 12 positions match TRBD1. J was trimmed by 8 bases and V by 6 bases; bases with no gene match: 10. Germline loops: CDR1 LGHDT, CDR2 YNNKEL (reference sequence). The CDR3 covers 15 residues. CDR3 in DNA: TGTGCCAGCAGTCAGATGGGACAGGGGGCCGGAGGCTACACCTTC. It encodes CASSQMGQGAGGYTF.

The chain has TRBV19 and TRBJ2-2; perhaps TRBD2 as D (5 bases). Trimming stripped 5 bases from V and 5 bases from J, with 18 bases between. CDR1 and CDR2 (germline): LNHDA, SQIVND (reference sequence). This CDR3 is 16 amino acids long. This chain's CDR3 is CASSPRTERGTGELFF. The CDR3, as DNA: TGTGCCAGTAGTCCTCGGACGGAACGGGGTACCGGGGAGCTGTTTTTT.

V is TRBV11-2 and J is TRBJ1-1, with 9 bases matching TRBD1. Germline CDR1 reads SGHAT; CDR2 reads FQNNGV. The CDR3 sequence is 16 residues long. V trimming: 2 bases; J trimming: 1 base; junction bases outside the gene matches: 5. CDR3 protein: CASSLLPDRGNTEAFF. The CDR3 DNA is TGTGCCAGCAGCTTACTCCCGGACAGGGGGAACACTGAAGCTTTCTTT.

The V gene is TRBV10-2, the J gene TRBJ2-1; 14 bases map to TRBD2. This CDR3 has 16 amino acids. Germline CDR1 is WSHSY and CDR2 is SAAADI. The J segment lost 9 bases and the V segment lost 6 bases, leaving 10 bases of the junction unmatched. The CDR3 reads CASRPGLAGGWSEQFF. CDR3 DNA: TGCGCCAGCAGACCTGGACTAGCGGGGGGATGGAGTGAGCAGTTCTTC.

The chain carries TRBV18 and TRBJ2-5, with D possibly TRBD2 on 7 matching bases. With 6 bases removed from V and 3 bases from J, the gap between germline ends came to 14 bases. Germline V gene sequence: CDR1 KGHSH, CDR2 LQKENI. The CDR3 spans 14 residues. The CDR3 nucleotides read TGTGCCAGCTCCCCCGGGGGGCGGGAAGAGACCCAGTACTTC. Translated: CASSPGGREETQYF. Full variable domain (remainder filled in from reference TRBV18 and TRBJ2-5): NAGVMQNPRHLVRRRGQEARLRCSPMKGHSHVYWYRQLPEEGLKFMVYLQKENIIDESGMPKERFSAEFPKEGPSILRIQQVVRGDSAAYFCASSPGGREETQYFGPGTRLLVL.

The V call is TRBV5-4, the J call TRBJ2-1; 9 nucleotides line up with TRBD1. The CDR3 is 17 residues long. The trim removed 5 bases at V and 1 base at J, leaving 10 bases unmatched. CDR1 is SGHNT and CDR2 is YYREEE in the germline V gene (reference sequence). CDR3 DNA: TGTGCCAGCAGTGAGGGTCGGACAGGGGCTTCCTACAATGAGCAGTTCTTC. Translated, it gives CASSEGRTGASYNEQFF. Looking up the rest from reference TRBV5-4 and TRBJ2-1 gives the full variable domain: ETGVTQSPTHLIKTRGQQVTLRCSSQSGHNTVSWYQQALGQGPQFIFQYYREEENGRGNFPPRFSGLQFPNYSSELNVNALELDDSALYLCASSEGRTGASYNEQFFGPGTRLTVL.

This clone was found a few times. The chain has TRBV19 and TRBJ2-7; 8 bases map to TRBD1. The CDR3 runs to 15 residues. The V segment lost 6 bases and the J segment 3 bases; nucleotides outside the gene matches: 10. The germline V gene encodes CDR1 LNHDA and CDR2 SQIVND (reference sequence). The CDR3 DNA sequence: TGTGCCAGTAGGCTGGACGGACAGGGTAACTACGAGCAGTACTTC. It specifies CASRLDGQGNYEQYF.

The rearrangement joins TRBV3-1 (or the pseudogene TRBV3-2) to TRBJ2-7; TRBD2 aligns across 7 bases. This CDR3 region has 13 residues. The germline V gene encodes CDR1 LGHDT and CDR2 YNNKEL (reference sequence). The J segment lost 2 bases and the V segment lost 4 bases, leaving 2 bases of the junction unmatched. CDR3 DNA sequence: TGTGCCAGCAGCCCCCGGGAGGCCTACGAGCAGTACTTC. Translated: CASSPREAYEQYF.

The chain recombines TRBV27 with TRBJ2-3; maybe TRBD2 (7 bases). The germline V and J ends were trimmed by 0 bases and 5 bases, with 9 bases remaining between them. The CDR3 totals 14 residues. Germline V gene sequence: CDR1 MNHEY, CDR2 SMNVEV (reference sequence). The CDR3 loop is CASSLSGGLDTQYF. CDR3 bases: TGTGCCAGCAGTTTATCCGGGGGGCTAGATACGCAGTATTTT.

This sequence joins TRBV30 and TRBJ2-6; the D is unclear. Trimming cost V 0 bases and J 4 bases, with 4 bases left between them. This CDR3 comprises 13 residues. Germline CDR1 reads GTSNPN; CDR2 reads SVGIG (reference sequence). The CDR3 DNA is TGTGCCTGGAGTGTACAGGGGGCCAACGTCCTGACTTTC. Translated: CAWSVQGANVLTF.

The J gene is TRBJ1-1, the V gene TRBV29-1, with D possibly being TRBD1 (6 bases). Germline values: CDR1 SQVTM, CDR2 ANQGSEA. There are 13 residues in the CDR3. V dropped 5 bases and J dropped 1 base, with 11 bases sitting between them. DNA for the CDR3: TGCAGCGTTCTTGGACAGACGAACACTGAAGCTTTCTTT. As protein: CSVLGQTNTEAFF.

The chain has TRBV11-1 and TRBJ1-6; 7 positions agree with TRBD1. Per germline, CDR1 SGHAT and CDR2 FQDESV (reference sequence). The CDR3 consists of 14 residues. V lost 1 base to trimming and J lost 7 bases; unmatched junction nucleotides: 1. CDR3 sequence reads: CASSLGTGNSPLHF. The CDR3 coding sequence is TGTGCCAGCAGCTTAGGGACAGGCAATTCACCCCTCCACTTT. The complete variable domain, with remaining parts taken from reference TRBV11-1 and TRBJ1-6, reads EAEVAQSPRYKITEKSQAVAFWCDPISGHATLYWYRQILGQGPELLVQFQDESVVDDSQLPKDRFSAERLKGVDSTLKIQPAELGDSAMYLCASSLGTGNSPLHFGNGTRLTVT.

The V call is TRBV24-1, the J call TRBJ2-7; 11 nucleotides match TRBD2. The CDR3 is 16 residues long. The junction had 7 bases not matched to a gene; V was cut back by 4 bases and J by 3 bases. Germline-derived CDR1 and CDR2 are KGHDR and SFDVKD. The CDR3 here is CATSDRTSGLGYEQYF. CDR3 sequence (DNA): TGTGCCACCAGTGACAGGACTAGCGGGCTGGGCTACGAGCAGTACTTC.

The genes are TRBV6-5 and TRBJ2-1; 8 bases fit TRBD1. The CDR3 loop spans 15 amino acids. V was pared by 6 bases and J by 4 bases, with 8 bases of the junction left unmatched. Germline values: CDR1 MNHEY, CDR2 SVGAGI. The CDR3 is CASRTDRGFYNEQFF. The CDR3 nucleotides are TGTGCCAGCAGGACCGACAGGGGATTTTACAATGAGCAGTTCTTC.

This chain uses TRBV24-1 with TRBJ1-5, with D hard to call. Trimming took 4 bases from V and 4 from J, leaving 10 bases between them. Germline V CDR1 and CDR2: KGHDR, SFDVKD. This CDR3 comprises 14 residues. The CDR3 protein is CATSERALNQPQHF. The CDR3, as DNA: TGTGCCACCAGTGAGAGGGCATTAAATCAGCCCCAGCATTTT.

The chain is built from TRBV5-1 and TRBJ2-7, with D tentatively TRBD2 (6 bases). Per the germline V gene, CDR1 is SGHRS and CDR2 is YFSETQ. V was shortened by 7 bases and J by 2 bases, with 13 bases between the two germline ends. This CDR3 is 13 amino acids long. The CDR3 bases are TGCGCCAGCGGGACTCCCGGGGCCTACGAGCAGTACTTC. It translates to CASGTPGAYEQYF.

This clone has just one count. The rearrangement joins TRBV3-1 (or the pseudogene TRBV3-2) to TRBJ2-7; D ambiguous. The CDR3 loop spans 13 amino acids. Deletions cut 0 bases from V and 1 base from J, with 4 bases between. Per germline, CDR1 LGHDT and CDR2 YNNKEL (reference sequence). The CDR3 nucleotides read TGTGCCAGCAGCCAAGACATGTCCTACGAGCAGTACTTC. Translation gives CASSQDMSYEQYF.